Following are 20 T cell receptor beta chains from one sample sequenced in a study of blood T cell repertoires in COVID-19. The data were produced by immunoSEQ multiplex PCR, yet TCRdb's version contains in-frame clones alone and is incomplete. The data hold about 220,000 clones, with roughly 84% observed a single time. Sequenced: peripheral blood. Receptors originate from an elderly woman with acute or convalescent COVID-19.

This clone was found a few times. J is TRBJ1-1 and V is TRBV6-5; 7 nucleotides agree with TRBD1. Germline values: CDR1 MNHEY, CDR2 SVGAGI. V lost 6 bases, J lost 8 bases, and 6 bases stayed unmatched. The CDR3 runs 12 residues. The CDR3 protein is CASSPRTGEAFF. CDR3 sequence (DNA): TGTGCCAGCAGCCCCCGGACAGGCGAAGCTTTCTTT.

The chain recombines TRBV18 with TRBJ1-2; 7 nucleotides line up with TRBD1. The V gene's germline CDR1 is KGHSH and CDR2 LQKENI. V dropped 3 bases and J dropped 4; count of bases not matched to a gene: 5. The CDR3 extends over 14 amino acids. CDR3 loop: CASSPGQDFYGYTF. CDR3 nucleotide sequence: TGTGCCAGCTCACCTGGACAGGACTTCTATGGCTACACCTTC. The full variable domain, with the rest looked up from reference TRBV18 and TRBJ1-2, is NAGVMQNPRHLVRRRGQEARLRCSPMKGHSHVYWYRQLPEEGLKFMVYLQKENIIDESGMPKERFSAEFPKEGPSILRIQQVVRGDSAAYFCASSPGQDFYGYTFGSGTRLTVV.

This chain's CDR3 is CASSTGTAYEQYF. CDR3 coding DNA: TGTGCCAGCAGTACCGGGACAGCCTACGAGCAGTACTTC. The chain has TRBV5-8 and TRBJ2-7; TRBD1 matches at 7 bases. Germline V CDR1 and CDR2: SGHTS, YDEGEE. V lost 5 bases, J lost 2 bases, and 4 bases stayed unmatched. This CDR3 is 13 amino acids long. Full variable domain (missing parts from reference TRBV5-8 and TRBJ2-7): EAGVTQSPTHLIKTRGQQATLRCSPISGHTSVYWYQQALGLGLQFLLWYDEGEERNRGNFPPRFSGRQFPNYSSELNVNALELEDSALYLCASSTGTAYEQYFGPGTRLTVT.

V and J are TRBV6-6 and TRBJ1-4; unclear D gene. From germline, CDR1 is MNHNY and CDR2 SVGAGI (reference sequence). The V end lost 2 bases, the J end lost 8 bases, and 12 bases lay between the germline ends. This CDR3 has 14 residues. The DNA for the CDR3 is TGTGCCAGCAGTTACGTAGATAGATACGAAAAACTGTTTTTT. Protein product: CASSYVDRYEKLFF.

This clone was seen once. The chain joins TRBV7-8 to TRBJ2-7, with TRBD2 as a possible D gene (6 bases). The CDR3 runs to 16 residues. Looked up from germline, CDR1 is SGHVS and CDR2 is FQNEAQ. Trimming cost V 3 bases and J 2 bases, with 17 bases left between them. CDR3 amino acids: CASSFGGGVLTYEQYF. The CDR3 DNA follows: TGTGCCAGCAGCTTCGGGGGTGGGGTACTTACCTACGAGCAGTACTTC.

The J gene is TRBJ1-2, the V gene TRBV6-5, with unresolved D. Germline CDR1 MNHEY, CDR2 SVGAGI. CDR3 length: 14 residues. Trimming shortened V by 6 bases and J by 3 bases, and 14 bases separated the two germline ends. As DNA, the CDR3 is TGTGCCAGCAGGCCCGTCCAGGACTACTATGGCTACACCTTC. It codes for CASRPVQDYYGYTF.

V is TRBV11-2 and J is TRBJ2-7, with 7 bases lining up with TRBD2. In germline, CDR1 is SGHAT, CDR2 FQNNGV. CDR3 length: 14 residues. J was trimmed by 3 bases and V by 5 bases; bases with no gene match: 7. The CDR3 region is CASSGGDGIYEQYF. The CDR3 nucleotides are TGTGCCAGCAGCGGGGGGGACGGGATCTACGAGCAGTACTTC.

This chain links TRBV6-5 with TRBJ1-2, with unresolved D. Germline CDR1 MNHEY, CDR2 SVGAGI. The V gene lost 0 bases and the J gene lost 2 bases, with 13 bases spanning the gap. CDR3 size: 16 residues. CDR3 bases: TGTGCCAGCAGTTACTCGTTCGCAGCGATGAACTATGGCTACACCTTC. This sequence encodes CASSYSFAAMNYGYTF.

The chain recombines TRBV19 with TRBJ1-2; D is ambiguous. Germline V gives CDR1 LNHDA, CDR2 SQIVND (reference sequence). This CDR3 region has 15 residues. V was clipped by 5 bases and J by 2 bases, with 15 bases between them. CDR3 DNA: TGTGCCAGTAGTCCAGCAGGTTCTCTAAACTATGGCTACACCTTC. This translates into CASSPAGSLNYGYTF.

This clone was seen only a few times. The CDR3 protein is CAISESAQGINTEAFF. The CDR3 DNA reads as TGTGCCATCAGTGAGTCCGCACAGGGGATAAACACTGAAGCTTTCTTT. The chain uses TRBV10-3 and TRBJ1-1; the match to TRBD1 covers 7 bases. V dropped 0 bases and J dropped 2; count of bases not matched to a gene: 6. CDR1 is ENHRY, CDR2 SYGVKD, per germline. The CDR3 covers 16 residues.

The chain is built from TRBV5-1 and TRBJ2-3, with 8 positions matching TRBD1. The germline V gene has CDR1 SGHRS and CDR2 YFSETQ. Trimming cost V 4 bases and J 4 bases; bases outside gene matches: 5. CDR3 length: 14 residues. The CDR3: CASSLTGEADTQYF. CDR3 sequence (DNA): TGCGCCAGCAGCCTGACAGGGGAGGCAGATACGCAGTATTTT.

The rearrangement links TRBV7-9 to TRBJ2-7; D perhaps matches TRBD2 (5 bases). Germline CDR1 SEHNR, CDR2 FQNEAQ (reference sequence). The V gene lost 1 base and the J gene lost 5 bases, with 12 bases spanning the gap. This CDR3 is built from 14 residues. CDR3 protein: CASSLDTGLNEQYF. In nucleotides, the CDR3 is TGTGCCAGCAGCTTAGATACGGGGTTGAACGAGCAGTACTTC.

This clone turned up a few times. The V gene is TRBV5-4, the J gene TRBJ2-3; possibly TRBD2 for D (5 bases). Germline assignment: CDR1 SGHNT and CDR2 YYREEE (reference sequence). V dropped 2 bases and J dropped 0 bases, with 7 bases sitting between them. This CDR3 region has 14 residues. CDR3 amino acids: CASSFQRSTDTQYF. CDR3 nucleotides: TGTGCCAGCAGCTTTCAGCGGAGCACAGATACGCAGTATTTT. Full variable domain (missing parts from reference TRBV5-4 and TRBJ2-3): ETGVTQSPTHLIKTRGQQVTLRCSSQSGHNTVSWYQQALGQGPQFIFQYYREEENGRGNFPPRFSGLQFPNYSSELNVNALELDDSALYLCASSFQRSTDTQYFGPGTRLTVL.

The chain carries TRBV19 and TRBJ2-3; 12 nucleotides match TRBD1. The CDR3 spans 15 residues. Germline CDR1 is LNHDA and CDR2 is SQIVND (reference sequence). V dropped 6 bases and J dropped 4; count of bases not matched to a gene: 5. The CDR3 nucleotides are TGTGCCAGTAGCAGGGGACAGGGGGCCCCAGATACGCAGTATTTT. Translating it yields CASSRGQGAPDTQYF.

The chain combines TRBV14 with TRBJ2-1; D might be TRBD2 (5 bases). The CDR3 has 17 residues. The germline gives CDR1 SGHDN, CDR2 FVKESK. Trimming took off 1 base at V and 0 bases at J, with 13 bases between the two ends. The CDR3 nucleotides are TGTGCCAGCAGCCAAGGTAGGAGGCCAGACTCCTACAATGAGCAGTTCTTC. Encoded protein: CASSQGRRPDSYNEQFF.

The V gene is TRBV18, the J gene TRBJ1-2; no clear D. Deletions cut 0 bases from V and 0 bases from J, with 8 bases between. This CDR3 has 15 residues. CDR1 KGHSH and CDR2 LQKENI come from the germline V gene. The CDR3 reads CASSPPAGTNYGYTF. CDR3 DNA: TGTGCCAGCTCACCACCGGCAGGAACTAACTATGGCTACACCTTC.

The J gene is TRBJ2-1, the V gene TRBV24-1, with D possibly matching TRBD2 (5 bases). V lost 4 bases, J lost 6 bases, and 15 bases lay in between. This CDR3 spans 15 amino acids. Per germline, CDR1 KGHDR and CDR2 SFDVKD. CDR3 DNA: TGTGCCACCAGTGAACCAGGTGCGGCGGGCAATGAGCAGTTCTTC. It yields the protein CATSEPGAAGNEQFF.

The V gene is TRBV3-1 (or the pseudogene TRBV3-2), the J gene TRBJ1-2; D unresolved. The CDR3 totals 14 residues. V was clipped by 4 bases and J by 4 bases, with 13 bases between them. Germline V CDR1 and CDR2: LGHDT, YNNKEL (reference sequence). CDR3 sequence (DNA): TGTGCCAGCAGCCCGCGTCGGTCTACCTATGGCTACACCTTC. Protein sequence: CASSPRRSTYGYTF.

The count of this clone is one. The chain carries TRBV18 and TRBJ1-5, with D unresolved. V was clipped by 3 bases and J by 5 bases, with 14 bases between them. The CDR3 spans 15 residues. Per the germline V gene, CDR1 is KGHSH and CDR2 is LQKENI. CDR3 sequence (DNA): TGTGCCAGCTCACCTACAGTAGGCCTGGATCAGCCCCAGCATTTT. This gives the protein CASSPTVGLDQPQHF. The full variable domain, rest sourced from reference TRBV18 and TRBJ1-5, is NAGVMQNPRHLVRRRGQEARLRCSPMKGHSHVYWYRQLPEEGLKFMVYLQKENIIDESGMPKERFSAEFPKEGPSILRIQQVVRGDSAAYFCASSPTVGLDQPQHFGDGTRLSIL.

The V call is TRBV5-1, the J call TRBJ2-3, with 14 bases lining up with TRBD2. The trim removed 4 bases at V and 2 bases at J, leaving 6 bases unmatched. Germline values: CDR1 SGHRS, CDR2 YFSETQ. The length of the CDR3 is 17 residues. The CDR3 is CASSQGTSGGYTDTQYF. The CDR3 DNA reads as TGCGCCAGCAGCCAGGGGACTAGCGGGGGATACACAGATACGCAGTATTTT.